This TCR beta chain was captured in a study of blood T cell repertoires in COVID-19. About the study: PBMCs, B-cell-depleted T cells, or T cells provided the cDNA or gDNA that made up the material.

This clone has just one count. Source study methods: Reference gene primer amplification in the assay estimated nucleated cell counts. TCRdb keeps only in-frame clones here, not all; method: immunoSEQ multiplex PCR. V, J and clone size are taken as reported in that table, and D and trimming were inferred from the DNA itself. The table has around 140,000 clones, approximately 91% seen once; the top ten hold approximately 2%. This CDR3 region has 14 residues. The V end was cut by 5 bases, the J end by 5 bases, with 12 bases between. The germline gives CDR1 LNHDA, CDR2 SQIVND (reference sequence). V and J are TRBV19 and TRBJ2-2, with a possible D match to TRBD1 (6 bases). The receptor was derived from a man in his sixties or seventies with acute or convalescent COVID-19. The specimen was peripheral blood. CDR3 sequence (DNA): TGTGCCAGTAGTTCTGGGGGCAAAACCGGGGAGCTGTTTTTT. This translates into CASSSGGKTGELFF.